Sequencing of this T cell receptor (beta chain) was carried out in a study of T cell responses to AZD1222 COVID-19 vaccine. Findings and caveats of the study: The breadth and depth of Spike-specific TCRs increased once two AZD1222 doses had been given. It should be noted that donors were predominantly white British and more often female, and clonal diversity was possibly underestimated. Among spike-specific TCRs, nearly half reportedly target unmutated variant regions.

Profiled with immunoSEQ multiplex PCR; TCRdb holds only in-frame clones, not every one. This sample has about 73,000 clones; 75% to 90% occur once, and the top ten carry about 9.6%. Germline-derived CDR1 and CDR2 are SGHTA and FQGNSA. This CDR3 is 15 amino acids long. V lost 6 bases to trimming and J lost 13 bases; unmatched junction nucleotides: 15. Of note for this clone: Its specificity is unknown.

Second-dose groups at about 4 or about 12 weeks were pooled. The V and J genes are TRBV7-2 and TRBJ1-6; 7 bases map to TRBD1. The sample in question was peripheral blood, obtained 28 days after the second AZD1222 dose. This TCR derives from an adult who received the AZD1222 COVID-19 vaccine. The CDR3 sequence: CASRYQLQGISPLHF. CDR3 sequence (DNA): TGTGCCAGCAGATATCAGCTACAGGGGATTTCGCCCCTCCACTTT. Combining the CDR3 with reference TRBV7-2 and TRBJ1-6 gives the whole variable domain GAGVSQSPSNKVTEKGKDVELRCDPISGHTALYWYRQSLGQGLEFLIYFQGNSAPDKSGLPSDRFSAERTGGSVSTLTIQRTQQEDSAVYLCASRYQLQGISPLHFGNGTRLTVT.